This T cell receptor beta chain was identified during a study of shared clonotypes between healthy human individuals. Study findings and constraints: Only blood was sampled, and tissue TCR repertoires likely differ from blood ones.

With regard to this clone: As yet, its antigen is unknown.

Sequenced by immunoSEQ multiplex PCR; TCRdb stores in-frame clones only, minus some. This repertoire shows around 2.1 million clones, 90% to 97% found once; its top ten account for roughly 0.13%. Germline CDR1 and CDR2: ENHRY and SYGVKD. This CDR3 has 13 residues. After removal of 10 bases from V and 4 bases from J, the junction contained 10 bases not matched to a gene. Sample: naive CD4+ T cells sorted from blood. Sample subset: CD45RA+ positively selected. The clonotype originates from a man aged 18 to 30 in good health. The chain uses TRBV10-3 and TRBJ2-7; 7 bases align to TRBD1. The CDR3 DNA sequence: TGTGCCAGCTCCGGGACAGCACCTTACGAGCAGTACTTC. It is translated as CASSGTAPYEQYF.